The present TCR beta chain was sequenced within a study of cytomegalovirus exposure and HLA in healthy donors. CDR1 is SEHNR, CDR2 FQNEAQ, per germline (reference sequence). Trimming took off 5 bases at V and 4 bases at J, with 11 bases between the two ends. The CDR3 extends over 13 amino acids. It was with 60 Vbeta and 13 Jbeta primers that the PCR ran. The data were produced by immunoSEQ multiplex PCR, yet TCRdb's version contains in-frame clones alone and is incomplete. There are 130,000 or so clones in the sample; about 74% occur only once, and about 1% lies in the top ten. Material for sequencing was PBMCs. The chain couples TRBV7-9 to TRBJ2-5; D may be TRBD1 (6 bases). The receptor comes from a woman aged 55 to 70 in good health and CMV-seronegative. The CDR3 spells CASSPRGPETQYF. The CDR3 DNA reads TGTGCCAGCAGCCCCAGGGGCCCAGAGACCCAGTACTTC.